The source of this T cell receptor (beta chain) is a study of molecular identifiers for immune sequencing clone quantification. Study-wide context: In replicates, RNA from approximately 20,000 or 100,000 naive CD8 cells was divided five ways and four parts were sequenced.

The naive CD8 libraries originated from between roughly 18,000 and 1,100,000 sorted cells and drew on 10%, 30% or 50% RNA. When naive CD8 T cells were sorted, they were gated as CD8+CD4-CCR7+CD45RA+. TCRdb reprocessed the PCR reads via MiXCR and lists one record per CDR3 protein. Of about 500,000 distinct CDR3 sequences listed, about 25% are singletons. This clonotype showed up just a few times. Its antigen is currently unknown. Study results and caveats: Detectable among roughly 1 million naive cells, according to reports, was Jurkat TCR RNA spiked in from one cell.

Per germline, CDR1 SGDLS and CDR2 YYNGEE. The CDR3 has 15 amino acids. The ends lost 4 bases at V and 1 base at J; junction bases unmatched: 6. The TCR sequence derives from a human donor in good health. Some libraries in this study had Jurkat cell RNA spiked in. Sequencing was performed on naive CD8+ T cells from blood, with Jurkat cell RNA spiked in. Subset indicated: FACS-sorted CD8+CD4-CCR7+CD45RA+ naive T cells. The chain links TRBV9 to TRBJ1-1, with 8 bases matching TRBD1. The CDR3 nucleotides read TGTGCCAGCAGCCCTTGGACAGGGACGAACACTGAAGCTTTCTTT. This translates into CASSPWTGTNTEAFF. Full variable domain (outside the CDR3, taken from reference TRBV9 and TRBJ1-1): DSGVTQTPKHLITATGQRVTLRCSPRSGDLSVYWYQQSLDQGLQFLIQYYNGEERAKGNILERFSAQQFPDLHSELNLSSLELGDSALYFCASSPWTGTNTEAFFGQGTRLTVV.